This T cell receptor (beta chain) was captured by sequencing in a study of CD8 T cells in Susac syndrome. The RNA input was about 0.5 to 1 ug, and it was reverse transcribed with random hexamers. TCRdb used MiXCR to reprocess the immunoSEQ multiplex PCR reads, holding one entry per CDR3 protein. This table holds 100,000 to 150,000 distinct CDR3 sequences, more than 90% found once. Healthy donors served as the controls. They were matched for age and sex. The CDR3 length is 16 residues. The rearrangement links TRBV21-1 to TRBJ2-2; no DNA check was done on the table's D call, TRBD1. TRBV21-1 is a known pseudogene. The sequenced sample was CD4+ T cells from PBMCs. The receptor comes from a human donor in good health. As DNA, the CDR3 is TGTGCCAGCAGCAAACTCAACCAGGGGGACACCGGGGAGCTGTTTTTT. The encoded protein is CASSKLNQGDTGELFF.